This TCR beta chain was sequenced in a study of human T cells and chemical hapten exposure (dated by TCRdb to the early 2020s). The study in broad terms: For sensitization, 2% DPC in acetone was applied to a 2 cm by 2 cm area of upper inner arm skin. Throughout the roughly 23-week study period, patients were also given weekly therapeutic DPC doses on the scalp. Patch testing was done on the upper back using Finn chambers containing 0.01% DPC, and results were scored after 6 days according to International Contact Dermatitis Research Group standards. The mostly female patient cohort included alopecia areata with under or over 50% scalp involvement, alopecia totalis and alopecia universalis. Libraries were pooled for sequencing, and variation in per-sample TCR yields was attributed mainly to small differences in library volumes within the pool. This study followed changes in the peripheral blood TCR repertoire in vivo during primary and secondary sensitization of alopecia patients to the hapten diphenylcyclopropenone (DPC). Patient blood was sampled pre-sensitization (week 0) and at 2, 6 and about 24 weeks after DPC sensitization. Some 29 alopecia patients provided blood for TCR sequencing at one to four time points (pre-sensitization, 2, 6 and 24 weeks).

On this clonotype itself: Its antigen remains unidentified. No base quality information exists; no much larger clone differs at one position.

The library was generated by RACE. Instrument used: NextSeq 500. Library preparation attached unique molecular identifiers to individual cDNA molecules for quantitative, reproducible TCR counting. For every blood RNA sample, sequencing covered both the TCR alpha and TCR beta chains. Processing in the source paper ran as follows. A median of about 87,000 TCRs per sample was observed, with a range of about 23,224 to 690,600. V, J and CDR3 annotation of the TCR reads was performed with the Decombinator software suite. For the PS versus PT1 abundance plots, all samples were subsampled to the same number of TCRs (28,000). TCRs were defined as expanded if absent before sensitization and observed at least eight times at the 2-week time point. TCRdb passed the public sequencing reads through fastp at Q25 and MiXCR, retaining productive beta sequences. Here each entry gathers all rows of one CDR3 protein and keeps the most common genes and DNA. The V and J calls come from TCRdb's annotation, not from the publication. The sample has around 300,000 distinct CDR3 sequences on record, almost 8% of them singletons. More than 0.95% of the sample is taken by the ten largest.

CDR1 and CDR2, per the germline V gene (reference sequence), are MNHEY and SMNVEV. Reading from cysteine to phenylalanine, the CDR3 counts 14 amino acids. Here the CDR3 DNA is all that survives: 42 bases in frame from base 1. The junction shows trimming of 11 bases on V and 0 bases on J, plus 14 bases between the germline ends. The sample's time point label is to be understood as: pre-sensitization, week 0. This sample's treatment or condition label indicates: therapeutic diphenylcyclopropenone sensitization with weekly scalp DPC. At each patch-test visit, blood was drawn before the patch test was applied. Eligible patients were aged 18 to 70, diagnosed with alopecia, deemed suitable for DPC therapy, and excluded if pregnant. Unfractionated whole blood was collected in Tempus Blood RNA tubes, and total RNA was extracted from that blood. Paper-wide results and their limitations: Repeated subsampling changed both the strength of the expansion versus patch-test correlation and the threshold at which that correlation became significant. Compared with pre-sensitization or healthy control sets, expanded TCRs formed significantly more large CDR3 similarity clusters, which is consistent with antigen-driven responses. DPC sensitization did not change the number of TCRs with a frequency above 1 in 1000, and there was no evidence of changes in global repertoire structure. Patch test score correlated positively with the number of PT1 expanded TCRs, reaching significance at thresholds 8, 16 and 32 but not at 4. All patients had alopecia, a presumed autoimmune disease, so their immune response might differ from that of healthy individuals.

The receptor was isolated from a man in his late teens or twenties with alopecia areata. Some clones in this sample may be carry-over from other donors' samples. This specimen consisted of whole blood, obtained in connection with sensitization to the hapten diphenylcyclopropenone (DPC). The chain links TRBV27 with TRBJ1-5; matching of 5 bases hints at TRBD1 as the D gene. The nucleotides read TGTGCCCTTAAACCAGGGTATAGCAATCAGCCCCAGCATTTT. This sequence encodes CALKPGYSNQPQHF.